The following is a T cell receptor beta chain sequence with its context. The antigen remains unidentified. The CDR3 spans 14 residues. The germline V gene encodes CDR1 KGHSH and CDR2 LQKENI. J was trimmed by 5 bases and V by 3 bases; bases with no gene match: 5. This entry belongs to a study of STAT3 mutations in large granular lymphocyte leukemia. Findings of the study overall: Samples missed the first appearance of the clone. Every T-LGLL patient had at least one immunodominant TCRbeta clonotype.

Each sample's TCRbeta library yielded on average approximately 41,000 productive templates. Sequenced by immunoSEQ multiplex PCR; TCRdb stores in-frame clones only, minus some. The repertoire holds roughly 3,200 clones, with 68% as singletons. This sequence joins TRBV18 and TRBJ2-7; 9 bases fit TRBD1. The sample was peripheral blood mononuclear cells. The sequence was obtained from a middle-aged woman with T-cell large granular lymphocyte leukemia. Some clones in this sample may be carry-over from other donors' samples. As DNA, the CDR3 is TGTGCCAGCTCACCTGGGGACAGGGACCACGAGCAGTACTTC. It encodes CASSPGDRDHEQYF.